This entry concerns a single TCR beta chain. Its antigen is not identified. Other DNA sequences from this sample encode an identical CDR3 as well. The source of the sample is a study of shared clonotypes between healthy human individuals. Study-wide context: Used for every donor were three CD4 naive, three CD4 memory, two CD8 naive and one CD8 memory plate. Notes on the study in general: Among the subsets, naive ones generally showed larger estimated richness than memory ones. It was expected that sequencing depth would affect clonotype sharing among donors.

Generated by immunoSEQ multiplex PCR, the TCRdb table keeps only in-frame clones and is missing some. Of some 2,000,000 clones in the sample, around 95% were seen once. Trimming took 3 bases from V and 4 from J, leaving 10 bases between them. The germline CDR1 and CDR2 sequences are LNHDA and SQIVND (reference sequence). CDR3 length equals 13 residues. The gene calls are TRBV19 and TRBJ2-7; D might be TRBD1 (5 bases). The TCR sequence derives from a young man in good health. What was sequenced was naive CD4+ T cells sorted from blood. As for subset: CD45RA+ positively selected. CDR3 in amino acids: CASSIGGAYEQYF. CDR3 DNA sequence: TGTGCCAGTAGTATCGGTGGGGCATACGAGCAGTACTTC.